This is a list of T cell receptor beta chains from one sample in a study of response to subunit inactivated influenza vaccine. Each CDR3 protein is one row after TCRdb ran MiXCR on the RT-PCR reads. The table shows over 150,000 distinct CDR3 sequences, with about 10% occurring only once. The sequenced sample was CD8+ T cells sorted from PBMCs, obtained approximately 25 months after vaccination. These receptors were obtained from a man aged 50 to 69 who received an inactivated influenza vaccine. The CDR3 runs from the conserved cysteine through the conserved F or W. The order of the fields is clone size, V gene, D gene, J gene, CDR3 DNA, CDR3 protein. A D gene is named only where the DNA matches it firmly. Clone size, where shown, is once, few, many, or a class for clones that have expanded.

>.|TRBV20-1|.|TRBJ2-1
TGCAGTGCTAGAGAGTGGGGCGGTAATCACTACAATGAGCAGTTCTTC
CSAREWGGNHYNEQFF
>few|TRBV6-2/TRBV6-3|TRBD2|TRBJ2-1
TGTGCCAGCAAAATAGCGGGAGGGCCGGGCAATGAGCAGTTCTTC
CASKIAGGPGNEQFF
>few|TRBV4-3|TRBD1|TRBJ1-1
TGCGCCAGCAGCTCGCATTTTCCTACAGGGGGCGGAGGGAACACTGAAGCTTTCTTT
CASSSHFPTGGGGNTEAFF
>few|TRBV3-1|TRBD2|TRBJ2-1
TGTGCCAGCAGCCAAGATGTGACTAGCGGGAACTCCTACAATGAGCAGTTCTTC
CASSQDVTSGNSYNEQFF
>medium-sized|TRBV29-1|.|TRBJ2-7
TGCAGCGTTGAGAGCAGGGGGGGCGGTTTGTACGAGCAGTACTTC
CSVESRGGGLYEQYF
>many|TRBV4-2|.|TRBJ1-1
TGTGCCAGCAGCCAAGAATGGGACCTGAACACTGAAGCTTTCTTT
CASSQEWDLNTEAFF
>few|TRBV11-3|.|TRBJ2-1
TGTGCCAGTGCCAGTGGAAGTAGCGTGAAATACAATGAGCAGTTCTTC
CASASGSSVKYNEQFF
>many|TRBV5-1|.|TRBJ1-1
TGCGCCAGCAGCTTGTGGCAGAACACTGAAGCTTTCTTT
CASSLWQNTEAFF
>few|TRBV4-3|.|TRBJ1-2
TGCGCCAGCAGCCAAGCAGGTGACTACACCTTC
CASSQAGDYTF
>few|TRBV28|TRBD1|TRBJ1-4
TGTGCCAGCAGTTTAGGACAGGCTAATGAAAAACTGTTTTTT
CASSLGQANEKLFF
>few|TRBV11-2|.|TRBJ1-4
TGTGCCAGCAGAACAGGGACGGCCAATGAAAAACTGTTTTTT
CASRTGTANEKLFF
>few|TRBV20-1|.|TRBJ2-5
TGCAGTGCTAGAGAGGGGGAAGGGACCCAGTACTTC
CSAREGEGTQYF
>many|TRBV27|.|TRBJ2-1
TGTGCCAGCAGTTTAAGGGACACCCCCTACAATGAGCAGTTCTTC
CASSLRDTPYNEQFF
>.|TRBV7-2|TRBD2|TRBJ2-1
TGTGCCAGCAGCTACATCTGGCGGGGGGGCCACAATGAGCAGTTCTTC
CASSYIWRGGHNEQFF
>once|TRBV9|.|TRBJ2-3
TGTGCCAGCAGCCCGGGGCAGGATACGCAGTATTTT
CASSPGQDTQYF
>.|TRBV18|.|TRBJ1-1
TGTGCCAGCTCAGGGGTGAGCACTGAAGCTTTCTTT
CASSGVSTEAFF
>many|TRBV6-1|.|TRBJ2-1
TGTGCCAGCAGTGGACCAGGGAAACACCAATCCTACAATGAGCAGTTCTTC
CASSGPGKHQSYNEQFF
>.|TRBV20-1|TRBD2|TRBJ2-2
TGCAGTGCTAGAGATACTAGCGGGAGGGGCACCGGGGAGCTGTTTTTT
CSARDTSGRGTGELFF
>few|TRBV25-1|.|TRBJ2-1
TGTGCCAGCAGTGATCCACTACATAGCTGGGATGAGCAGTTCTTC
CASSDPLHSWDEQFF
>few|TRBV7-9|.|TRBJ2-5
TGTGCCAGCAGCTTAATCCAGGATCCAGAGACCCAGTACTTC
CASSLIQDPETQYF
>many|TRBV14|.|TRBJ2-7
TGTGCCAGCAGCCAAGCTCATGGTGTAAGCGAGCAGTACTTC
CASSQAHGVSEQYF
>many|TRBV15|TRBD2|TRBJ2-3
TGTGCCACCAGCGACCCGGGACTAGCGGACACAGATACGCAGTATTTT
CATSDPGLADTDTQYF
>.|TRBV2|.|TRBJ1-5
TGTGCCAGCAGTGGACAGGTCGGTGCTTATCAGCCCCAGCATTTT
CASSGQVGAYQPQHF
>few|TRBV9|TRBD1|TRBJ2-2
TGTGCCAGCAGCGTAGGACAGGGGGCAGGCGGGGAGCTGTTTTTT
CASSVGQGAGGELFF
>.|TRBV3-1|TRBD2|TRBJ2-1
TGTGCCAGCAGCCGGCTAGGACTAGCGGGGGGCAATGAGCAGTTCTTC
CASSRLGLAGGNEQFF
>.|TRBV20-1|.|TRBJ2-7
TGCAGTGCTAGAGATATTGGTGGGGGTTACGAGCAGTACTTC
CSARDIGGGYEQYF
>many|TRBV4-1|TRBD2|TRBJ2-5
TGCGCCAGCAGCCAAGAAACGGGACTAGCGGGAGAGACCCAGTACTTC
CASSQETGLAGETQYF
>few|TRBV12-3/TRBV12-4|.|TRBJ1-6
TGTGCCAGCAGTTTAGATCGGGGTCTCGGTTCACCCCTCCACTTT
CASSLDRGLGSPLHF
>.|TRBV15|TRBD1|TRBJ2-5
TGTGCCACCAGCCGAACGGGACAGTCAGAGACCCAGTACTTC
CATSRTGQSETQYF
>few|TRBV10-1|.|TRBJ2-3
TGCGCCAGCAGTGATACGGGGGGCACAGATACGCAGTATTTT
CASSDTGGTDTQYF
>many|TRBV29-1|.|TRBJ2-7
TGCAGCGTTGAATCTAGCGTGGCCTACGAGCAGTACTTC
CSVESSVAYEQYF
>many|TRBV9|.|TRBJ2-7
TGTGCCAGCGCCGGACAGCCCTTTTACGAGCAGTACTTC
CASAGQPFYEQYF
>few|TRBV7-9|.|TRBJ1-2
TGTGCCAGCAGCGAGAGTGGTTCCGGACACTATGGCTACACCTTC
CASSESGSGHYGYTF
>.|TRBV20-1|.|TRBJ1-1
TGCAGTGCTAGCCATCCGGGCACTGAAGCTTTCTTT
CSASHPGTEAFF
>few|TRBV28|TRBD1|TRBJ2-7
TGTGCCAGCACACTCCGGGACAGGGGCTCCTACGAGCAGTACTTC
CASTLRDRGSYEQYF
>many|TRBV27|TRBD1|TRBJ1-6
TGTGCCAGCAGTACGACAGGGACCCTCCACTTT
CASSTTGTLHF
>few|TRBV4-3|.|TRBJ1-1
TGCGCCAGCAGCCCAACAAGCGGGGCTGAAGCTTTCTTT
CASSPTSGAEAFF
>few|TRBV4-3|.|TRBJ2-2
TGCGCCAGCAGCCAGGACCTAGGAACCGGGGAGCTGTTTTTT
CASSQDLGTGELFF
>few|TRBV24-1|TRBD1|TRBJ2-1
TGTGCCACGGGACAGTACAATGAGCAGTTCTTC
CATGQYNEQFF
>.|TRBV20-1|TRBD2|TRBJ2-5
TGCAGTGCTAGACCCTCCCTGGGGGAGCGGGGGTTTCAAGAGACCCAGTACTTC
CSARPSLGERGFQETQYF
>.|TRBV2|.|TRBJ2-7
TGTGCCAGCAGTGACGTCAGGGAGCCCTACGAGCAGTACTTC
CASSDVREPYEQYF
>few|TRBV6-2/TRBV6-3|.|TRBJ2-7
TGTGCCAGCAGTTACTTCACTGACGATTACAGGGGAGGGGGGTACTACGAGCAGTACTTC
CASSYFTDDYRGGGYYEQYF
>many|TRBV20-1|.|TRBJ2-7
TGCAGTGCTAGGGAGGAGTGGGAGCAGTACTTC
CSAREEWEQYF
>.|TRBV20-1|TRBD2|TRBJ2-2
TGCAGTGCTGGGCCGGGACTAAGTTATACCGGGGAGCTGTTTTTT
CSAGPGLSYTGELFF
>.|TRBV6-2/TRBV6-3|.|TRBJ2-1
TGTGCCAGCAGCCTCGTAGGGGATTCCTACAATGAGCAGTTCTTC
CASSLVGDSYNEQFF
>few|TRBV11-2|TRBD2|TRBJ2-7
TGTGCCAGCAGCTGGGGGACTAGCGGTGGCTACGAGCAGTACTTC
CASSWGTSGGYEQYF
>many|TRBV29-1|.|TRBJ2-2
TGCAGCGCTCCGGACAGGAACACCGGGGAGCTGTTTTTT
CSAPDRNTGELFF
>many|TRBV7-9|.|TRBJ2-5
TGTGCCAGCACCCTTCTCGATGGGGGCCGGGAGACCCAGTACTTC
CASTLLDGGRETQYF
>.|TRBV24-1|TRBD1|TRBJ2-1
TGTGCCACCAGTGATTTGGGGACAGGGCACGGTAATGAGCAGTTCTTC
CATSDLGTGHGNEQFF
>many|TRBV12-3/TRBV12-4|.|TRBJ1-2
TGTGCCAGCAGTACCGCGGCACCTAATAACTATGGCTACACCTTC
CASSTAAPNNYGYTF
>.|TRBV11-2|.|TRBJ2-1
TGTGCCAGCAGCTTAGTCTTTGGAGGCAATGAGCAGTTCTTC
CASSLVFGGNEQFF
>.|TRBV6-2/TRBV6-3|.|TRBJ1-5
TGTGCCAGCAGTCAGGGACAACGGAGCAATCAGCCCCAGCATTTT
CASSQGQRSNQPQHF
>few|TRBV5-5|.|TRBJ1-5
TGTGCCAGCAGCTTGGACCTAGGGAATCAGCCCCAGCATTTT
CASSLDLGNQPQHF
>.|TRBV20-1|.|TRBJ2-7
TGCAGTGCTAGAGAGACAGGTACCCTATACGAGCAGTACTTC
CSARETGTLYEQYF
>many|TRBV28|.|TRBJ1-1
TGTGCCAGCAGCTCTAAAGGAAGCCCCAGGGGGAACACTGAAGCTTTCTTT
CASSSKGSPRGNTEAFF
>few|TRBV4-1|TRBD1|TRBJ2-7
TGCGCCAGCAGCCAAGGCTGGGACAGGGTGTCCGAGCAGTACTTC
CASSQGWDRVSEQYF
>few|TRBV6-5|.|TRBJ2-2
TGTGCCAGCACGGGCGGACCCGGGGAGCTGTTTTTT
CASTGGPGELFF
>few|TRBV7-6|.|TRBJ2-2
TGTGCCAGCAGCTCGGACGCACCCGGGGAGCTGTTTTTT
CASSSDAPGELFF
>.|TRBV15|TRBD1|TRBJ2-1
TGTGCCACCAGCAGAGAGGGACAGTCATACAATGAGCAGTTCTTC
CATSREGQSYNEQFF